This T cell receptor beta chain was identified in a study of T cell changes during pregnancy in multiple sclerosis. Data came from immunoSEQ multiplex PCR; TCRdb stores just in-frame clones and leaves some out. The sample shows around 96,000 clones, 85% to 95% of them seen only once. Germline CDR1 and CDR2: SGHRS and YFSETQ. This CDR3 spans 13 amino acids. V was clipped by 5 bases and J by 3 bases, with 11 bases between them. This sample comprised peripheral blood, obtained in the first trimester of pregnancy. This TCR came from a female donor with multiple sclerosis, enrolled in a pregnancy study. The chain couples TRBV5-1 to TRBJ1-1; no definite D call. The CDR3 protein is CASSSDVYTEAFF. Here the CDR3 DNA reads TGCGCCAGCAGTAGCGATGTATACACTGAAGCTTTCTTT.